This TCR beta chain was found in a study of radiotherapy plus CTLA-4 blockade in lung cancer. Whole-study findings and limits: Clones derived from tumor TCRs expanded in blood after radiotherapy plus ipilimumab.

Profiled with immunoSEQ multiplex PCR; TCRdb holds only in-frame clones, not every one. The sample carries tens of thousands of clones, 75% recorded once. A remark on this clone: Its antigen remains unidentified.

Germline V gives CDR1 SGHTA, CDR2 FQGNSA. CDR3 size: 15 residues. The ends lost 5 bases at V and 6 bases at J; junction bases unmatched: 10. This sequence was found in a human donor with non-small cell lung cancer who had stable disease on radiotherapy plus ipilimumab. The material sequenced was peripheral blood, taken from a patient treated with radiotherapy plus ipilimumab. The chain joins TRBV7-2 to TRBJ2-7, with 10 bases matching TRBD2. The CDR3 sequence is CASSRVGLAGAEQYF. The DNA for the CDR3 is TGTGCCAGCAGCCGGGTCGGGCTAGCGGGGGCCGAGCAGTACTTC.